The present entry profiles one TCR beta chain with its context. The sample originates from a study of blood T cell repertoires in COVID-19. This CDR3 has 13 amino acids. The germline gives CDR1 SSHAT, CDR2 FNYEAQ (reference sequence). V shed 4 bases and J shed 2 bases, with 6 bases lying between them. Profiling relied on immunoSEQ multiplex PCR, and the TCRdb table lists in-frame clones only, not all of them. The profile covers around 400,000 clones, with roughly 86% appearing a single time and about 2.5% taken by the ten largest. The rearrangement links TRBV7-7 to TRBJ1-3; D unresolved. Sequencing was done on a sample of peripheral blood. This receptor was obtained from a woman aged 55-70 years with COVID-19, enrolled during active disease. Here the CDR3 DNA reads TGTGCCAGCAGCTCGACTGCTGGAAACACCATATATTTT. Its protein is CASSSTAGNTIYF.